A single sample is the source of the 2 T cell receptor beta chains below, sequenced in a study of blood T cell repertoires in COVID-19. Clones were sequenced by immunoSEQ multiplex PCR, and TCRdb holds only the in-frame ones, with some missing. The data contain about 360,000 clones, around 87% of them singletons. Source material: peripheral blood. The receptor source for this set is a human donor in a cohort sampled during active COVID-19.

The CDR3 loop reads CASSVTGELFF. The CDR3 DNA reads as TGTGCCAGCAGCGTGACAGGGGAGCTGTTTTTT. This rearrangement joins TRBV9 to TRBJ2-2; D gene unclear. There are 11 residues in the CDR3. V lost 2 bases, J lost 8 bases, and 4 bases lay in between. Germline assignment: CDR1 SGDLS and CDR2 YYNGEE.

This chain links TRBV28 with TRBJ2-3, with TRBD2 matching over 11 bases. The CDR3 sequence is 17 residues long. Germline loops: CDR1 MDHEN, CDR2 SYDVKM. Germline trimming cut 5 bases from V and 4 bases from J; bases unmatched to any gene: 11. CDR3 in amino acids: CASSPRLGSGGADTQYF. Written as DNA, the CDR3 is TGTGCCAGCAGTCCCCGCCTTGGTAGCGGGGGGGCAGATACGCAGTATTTT.